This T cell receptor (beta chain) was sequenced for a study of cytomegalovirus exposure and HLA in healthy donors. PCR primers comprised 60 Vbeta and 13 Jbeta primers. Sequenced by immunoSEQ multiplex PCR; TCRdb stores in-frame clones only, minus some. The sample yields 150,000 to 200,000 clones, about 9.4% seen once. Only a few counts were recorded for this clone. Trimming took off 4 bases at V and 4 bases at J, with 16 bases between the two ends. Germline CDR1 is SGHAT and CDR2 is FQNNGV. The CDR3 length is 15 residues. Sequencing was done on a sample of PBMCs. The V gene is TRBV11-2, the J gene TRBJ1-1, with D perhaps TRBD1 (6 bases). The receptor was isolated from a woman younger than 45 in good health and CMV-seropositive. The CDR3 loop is CASSSPVIQGTEAFF. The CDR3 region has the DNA TGTGCCAGCAGCTCTCCCGTGATACAGGGCACTGAAGCTTTCTTT.